These 7 T cell receptor beta chains originate from one sample sequenced in a study of blood T cell repertoires in COVID-19. Here immunoSEQ multiplex PCR was the method, and the copy in TCRdb shows in-frame clones only, minus some. This sample has some 230,000 clones, with about four fifths found just once. Source material: PBMCs or T cells enriched from blood (not recorded which). These receptors all stem from a woman aged 40 to 55 with acute COVID-19.

The chain recombines TRBV15 with TRBJ1-1; D unresolved. This CDR3 contains 15 residues. From germline, CDR1 is LNHNV and CDR2 YYDKDF (reference sequence). V was pared by 0 bases and J by 1 base, with 9 bases between. CDR3 coding DNA: TGTGCCACCAGCAGAGACGCGAACGAGAACACTGAAGCTTTCTTT. This encodes CATSRDANENTEAFF.

The V and J genes are TRBV14 and TRBJ1-3; D ambiguous. Germline V gene lookup returns CDR1 SGHDN and CDR2 FVKESK. The germline V and J ends were trimmed by 4 bases and 4 bases, with 14 bases remaining between them. This CDR3 has 15 residues. The CDR3 nucleotides read TGTGCCAGCAGCCCGGACTTTCTGCCGGGAAACACCATATATTTT. It encodes CASSPDFLPGNTIYF.

The chain couples TRBV7-2 to TRBJ1-2; 8 nucleotides agree with TRBD1. There are 15 residues in the CDR3. Germline CDR1 is SGHTA and CDR2 is FQGNSA. The V segment lost 7 bases and the J segment 6 bases; nucleotides outside the gene matches: 13. The CDR3 region is CASNSDRVKRNGYTF. As DNA, the CDR3 is TGTGCCAGCAACTCGGACAGGGTGAAACGGAATGGCTACACCTTC.

The chain employs TRBV9 and TRBJ1-3; TRBD1 aligns across 8 bases. Germline values: CDR1 SGDLS, CDR2 YYNGEE. J lost 3 bases, V lost 4 bases, and 9 bases had no gene match. The CDR3 is made up of 16 amino acids. The CDR3 DNA is TGTGCCAGCAGCCCCAGGCAGGGGGCGAATGGAAACACCATATATTTT. It is translated as CASSPRQGANGNTIYF.

This chain uses TRBV7-2 with TRBJ2-1; TRBD2 aligns across 8 bases. CDR3 length: 15 amino acids. Germline V lookup: CDR1 SGHTA, CDR2 FQGNSA. V was pared by 5 bases and J by 9 bases, with 12 bases of the junction left unmatched. CDR3 sequence: CASSPYGTSQSEQFF. CDR3 nucleotides: TGTGCCAGCAGCCCATATGGGACTAGTCAGAGTGAGCAGTTCTTC.

This clone has more than one count but fewer than ten. The chain combines TRBV10-1 with TRBJ1-1; no clear D. The CDR3 is 14 residues long. Between the trimmed V and J ends, which lost 0 bases and 6 bases, there was a span of 11 bases. The germline CDR1 and CDR2 sequences are WNHNN and SYGVQD (reference sequence). The CDR3 spells CASSESRGTAEAFF. CDR3 DNA: TGCGCCAGCAGTGAGTCGCGAGGTACCGCTGAAGCTTTCTTT.

The V call is TRBV6-2 or TRBV6-3, the J call TRBJ1-1; D is uncertain. This CDR3 has 14 amino acids. The germline V and J ends were trimmed by 6 bases and 4 bases, with 15 bases remaining between them. The germline V gene has CDR1 MNHEY and CDR2 SVGEGT. Here the CDR3 reads CASRPFVEGTEAFF. CDR3 sequence (DNA): TGTGCCAGCAGACCTTTTGTGGAGGGCACTGAAGCTTTCTTT.